These T cell receptor beta chains were read from a single sample in a study of OX40 agonist ivuxolimab in advanced cancers. This table comes from immunoSEQ multiplex PCR, and its TCRdb copy is limited to in-frame clones, with some not included. The table has tens of thousands of clones, over 80% seen once. The sequences come from CD4+ or CD8+ T cells sorted from blood, collected in a trial of the OX40 agonist ivuxolimab. The source is an adult with an advanced solid tumor such as melanoma, head and neck, liver or kidney cancer. CDR3s include the opening cysteine and the closing phenylalanine or tryptophan. D genes are given only for firm matches. Expanded clones get a size class; other rows say once, few or many, or leave the size out.

. TRBJ2-5 . TRBV27 CASSFQGGGQTQYF TGTGCCAGCAGTTTTCAGGGGGGAGGTCAGACCCAGTACTTC
. TRBJ2-5 . TRBV7-2 CASSRNQETQYF TGTGCCAGCAGCCGGAACCAAGAGACCCAGTACTTC
. TRBJ2-7 few TRBV4-1 CASSHPQGTAHSF TGCGCCAGCAGCCACCCGCAGGGGACCGCACACTCCTTC
. TRBJ1-2 . TRBV10-3 CAISEGRGGYTF TGTGCCATCAGTGAGGGGAGAGGAGGCTACACCTTC
. TRBJ2-7 . TRBV11-3 CASSLGNLNYEQYF TGTGCCAGCAGCTTAGGTAACTTGAACTACGAGCAGTACTTC
TRBD2 TRBJ2-7 . TRBV27 CASMGAGGFHEQYF TGTGCCAGCATGGGAGCGGGAGGTTTTCACGAGCAGTACTTC
TRBD1 TRBJ1-1 . TRBV2 CASMKEGAFSEAFF TGTGCCAGCATGAAAGAGGGGGCGTTTAGTGAAGCTTTCTTT
. TRBJ2-2 . TRBV28 CASSSGQNTGELFF TGTGCCAGCTCCTCCGGACAGAACACCGGGGAGCTGTTTTTT
TRBD1 TRBJ2-3 . TRBV11-3 CASSLGQGGVFDTQYF TGTGCCAGCAGCTTAGGACAGGGGGGAGTTTTTGATACGCAGTATTTT
. TRBJ2-7 . TRBV30 CAWSRQGYEQYF TGTGCCTGGAGTCGGCAGGGCTACGAGCAGTACTTC
TRBD2 TRBJ2-1 . TRBV9 CASRKPGLAESPQFF TGTGCCAGCAGGAAACCGGGACTAGCGGAATCCCCGCAGTTCTTC
. TRBJ1-2 . TRBV18 CASSPALGDGYTF TGTGCCAGCTCACCTGCCCTGGGAGATGGCTACACCTTC
. TRBJ1-3 few TRBV30 CAWSRLGLAGNTIYF TGTGCCTGGAGCCGGCTTGGGCTGGCGGGAAACACCATATATTTT
. TRBJ1-2 . TRBV6-1 CASMTRQANYGYTF TGTGCCAGCATGACCCGCCAAGCTAACTATGGCTACACCTTC
. TRBJ2-3 . TRBV10-2 CASSGATSWDADTQYF TGCGCCAGCAGTGGGGCGACTAGTTGGGATGCAGATACGCAGTATTTT
. TRBJ1-1 . TRBV14 CASSPRLGLGTRREAFF TGTGCCAGCAGCCCTCGGTTAGGGCTGGGGACCCGGCGGGAAGCTTTCTTT
TRBD2 TRBJ2-2 . TRBV4-1 CASGQGLVAGELFF TGCGCCAGCGGCCAAGGACTAGTCGCCGGGGAGCTGTTTTTT
. TRBJ1-2 . TRBV28 CASSPHGNYGYTF TGTGCCAGCAGCCCCCACGGTAACTATGGCTACACCTTC
TRBD2 TRBJ2-1 . TRBV7-2 CASSSPPGLAGAEQFF TGTGCCAGCAGCTCGCCTCCGGGACTAGCGGGGGCTGAGCAGTTCTTC
. TRBJ2-7 . TRBV7-2 CASSLGKQPYEQYF TGTGCCAGCAGCTTGGGGAAACAGCCCTACGAGCAGTACTTC
TRBD1 TRBJ1-2 . TRBV29-1 CSVLTGDNGYTF TGCAGCGTCCTTACAGGGGACAATGGCTACACCTTC
. TRBJ2-2 . TRBV2 CAGTPGAAGELFF TGTGCCGGAACCCCTGGAGCGGCCGGGGAGCTGTTTTTT
. TRBJ2-5 . TRBV10-3 CAISESGGLGETQYF TGTGCCATCAGTGAGTCGGGGGGGCTGGGAGAGACCCAGTACTTC
TRBD1 TRBJ2-1 . TRBV30 CAWAAGTGVHNEQFF TGTGCCTGGGCAGCCGGGACAGGGGTGCACAATGAGCAGTTCTTC
TRBD1 TRBJ1-1 . TRBV28 CASSSPGQGDRGTEAFF TGTGCCAGCAGTTCACCGGGACAGGGGGACCGTGGCACTGAAGCTTTCTTT
. TRBJ1-1 . TRBV7-2 CASSSTVGRNTEAFF TGTGCCAGCAGCTCCACGGTAGGGAGGAACACTGAAGCTTTCTTT
. TRBJ1-5 . TRBV19 CASSVELRQPQHF TGTGCCAGTAGTGTTGAACTCCGGCAGCCCCAGCATTTT
. TRBJ2-1 . TRBV6-1 CASSEGGFEQFF TGTGCCAGCAGTGAAGGTGGGTTTGAGCAGTTCTTC
. TRBJ2-3 few TRBV9 CASTSAGYTDTQYF TGTGCCAGCACCTCAGCCGGATACACAGATACGCAGTATTTT
TRBD1 TRBJ1-5 . TRBV19 CASSTGTGGPSNQPQHF TGTGCCAGTAGTACTGGGACAGGCGGACCTAGCAATCAGCCCCAGCATTTT
TRBD2 TRBJ2-3 . TRBV2 CASRASGLAGADTQYF TGTGCCAGCAGGGCCTCGGGACTAGCGGGAGCAGATACGCAGTATTTT
TRBD1 TRBJ1-2 . TRBV10-2 CATTPGTGSSGYTF TGCGCCACCACTCCCGGGACAGGGTCTTCTGGCTACACCTTC
TRBD2 TRBJ2-2 . TRBV30 CAWNPWRGVSTGELFF TGTGCCTGGAACCCCTGGCGGGGGGTCAGCACCGGGGAGCTGTTTTTT
. TRBJ2-5 . TRBV7-7 CASSLVGARETQYF TGTGCTAGCAGCTTAGTTGGGGCTCGGGAGACCCAGTACTTC
. TRBJ1-2 . TRBV7-2 CASSPEGGLESYTF TGTGCCAGCAGCCCCGAGGGGGGGCTGGAGAGCTACACCTTC
. TRBJ2-7 . TRBV7-8 CASSLAPPTREQYF TGTGCCAGCAGCTTAGCCCCCCCGACTCGGGAGCAGTACTTC
. TRBJ1-2 . TRBV7-2 CASSLADGYGYTF TGTGCCAGCAGCTTAGCGGACGGATATGGCTACACCTTC
. TRBJ2-5 once TRBV7-6 CASSLERAGKETQYF TGTGCCAGCAGCTTAGAGCGTGCTGGTAAAGAGACCCAGTACTTC
TRBD2 TRBJ2-2 . TRBV29-1 CSAGRTSGTGELFF TGCAGCGCGGGAAGGACTAGCGGGACCGGGGAGCTGTTTTTT
TRBD1 TRBJ2-7 few TRBV9 CASSVGTGASSYEQYF TGTGCCAGCAGCGTAGGAACAGGGGCAAGCTCCTACGAGCAGTACTTC
. TRBJ2-3 . TRBV5-8 CASSSGQPDTQYF TGTGCCAGCAGCTCTGGACAGCCAGATACGCAGTATTTT
. TRBJ2-5 . TRBV12-5 CASGSNPGAGTLTTGTQYF TGTGCTAGTGGTTCCAACCCTGGGGCGGGAACTCTTACTACTGGGACCCAGTACTTC
TRBD2 TRBJ2-5 . TRBV19 CASSIKSGGVETQYF TGTGCCAGTAGTATAAAGTCGGGAGGGGTAGAGACCCAGTACTTC
. TRBJ1-2 . TRBV7-2 CASSLGGDLGYGYTF TGTGCCAGCAGCTTAGGGGGGGACCTGGGCTATGGCTACACCTTC
TRBD2 TRBJ2-1 . TRBV9 CASSAAGLAGVNEQFF TGTGCCAGCAGCGCTGCGGGACTAGCGGGAGTCAATGAGCAGTTCTTC
. TRBJ1-1 . TRBV29-1 CSVDRGNTEAFF TGCAGCGTTGATCGGGGGAACACTGAAGCTTTCTTT
. TRBJ1-3 . TRBV6-1 CASSTYPGPGDTIYF TGTGCCAGCAGTACGTATCCGGGTCCCGGAGACACCATATATTTT
. TRBJ1-2 . TRBV1 CTSSQSRGGFYGYTF TGCACCAGCAGCCAATCGAGGGGGGGCTTCTATGGCTACACCTTC
. TRBJ2-1 . TRBV6-5 CASSSRGGSDEQFF TGTGCCAGCAGTTCCAGGGGGGGGTCCGATGAGCAGTTCTTC
TRBD1 TRBJ2-7 . TRBV5-1 CASSFDRGYEQYF TGCGCCAGCAGCTTTGACAGGGGTTACGAGCAGTACTTC
. TRBJ2-7 . TRBV10-3 CAISESTDSSYEQYF TGTGCCATCAGTGAGTCGACTGATAGCTCCTACGAGCAGTACTTC
. TRBJ1-2 . TRBV6-1 CASSDPGQPSLHGYTF TGTGCCAGCAGTGACCCTGGACAGCCCAGCCTCCATGGCTACACCTTC